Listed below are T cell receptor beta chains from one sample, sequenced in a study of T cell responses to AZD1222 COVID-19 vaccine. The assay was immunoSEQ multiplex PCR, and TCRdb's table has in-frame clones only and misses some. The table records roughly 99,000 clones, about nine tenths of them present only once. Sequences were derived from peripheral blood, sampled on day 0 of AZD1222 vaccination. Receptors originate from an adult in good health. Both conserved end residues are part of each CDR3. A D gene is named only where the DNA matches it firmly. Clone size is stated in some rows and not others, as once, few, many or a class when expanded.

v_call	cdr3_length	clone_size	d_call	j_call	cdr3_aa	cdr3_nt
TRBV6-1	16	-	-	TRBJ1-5	CASSERSLRGNQPQHF	TGTGCCAGCAGTGAAAGGTCCCTCAGGGGCAATCAGCCCCAGCATTTT
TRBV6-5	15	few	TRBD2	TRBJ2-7	CASSYDPGLAFEQYF	TGTGCCAGCAGTTACGATCCGGGACTAGCGTTCGAGCAGTACTTC
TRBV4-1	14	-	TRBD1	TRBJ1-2	CASSHTQGAGGYTF	TGCGCCAGCAGCCACACTCAGGGGGCGGGTGGCTACACCTTC
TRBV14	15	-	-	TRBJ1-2	CASSQVRGRIGGYTF	TGTGCCAGCAGCCAAGTCCGGGGAAGGATTGGAGGCTACACCTTC
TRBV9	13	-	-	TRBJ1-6	CASSETRNSPLHF	TGTGCCAGCAGCGAGACGCGTAATTCACCCCTCCACTTT
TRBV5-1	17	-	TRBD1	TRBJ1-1	CASSFARSQAQGAEAFF	TGCGCCAGCAGCTTTGCCCGCTCACAGGCCCAGGGGGCTGAAGCTTTCTTT
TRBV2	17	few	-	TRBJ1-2	CASSEALLDTAGYGYTF	TGTGCCAGCAGTGAAGCGCTTCTGGACACCGCCGGCTATGGCTACACCTTC
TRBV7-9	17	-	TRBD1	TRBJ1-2	CASIQPHPDRGNYGYTF	TGTGCCAGCATCCAGCCCCATCCGGACAGGGGAAACTATGGCTACACCTTC
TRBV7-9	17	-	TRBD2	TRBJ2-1	CASSLSTGGNIYNEQFF	TGTGCCAGCAGCTTAAGTACGGGAGGCAATATTTACAATGAGCAGTTCTTC
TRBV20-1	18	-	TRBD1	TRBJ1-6	CSASDRGGMSSYNSPLHF	TGCAGTGCTAGTGACAGGGGAGGAATGAGCTCCTATAATTCACCCCTCCACTTT
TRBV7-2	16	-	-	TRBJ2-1	CASSLTAGVSYNEQFF	TGTGCCAGCAGCCTAACCGCTGGGGTCAGCTACAATGAGCAGTTCTTC
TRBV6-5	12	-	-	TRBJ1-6	CATSGSGTPLHF	TGTGCCACCTCTGGGTCAGGGACACCCCTCCACTTT
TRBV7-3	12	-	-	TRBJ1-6	CASSSQGQPLHF	TGTGCCAGCAGCTCACAGGGCCAACCCCTCCACTTT
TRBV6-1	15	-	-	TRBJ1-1	CASSEAGWMNTEAFF	TGTGCCAGCAGTGAAGCAGGGTGGATGAACACTGAAGCTTTCTTT
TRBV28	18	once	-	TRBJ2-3	CASSLVRSAGPARDTQYF	TGTGCCAGCAGTTTAGTGCGGTCGGCAGGCCCTGCTAGGGATACGCAGTATTTT
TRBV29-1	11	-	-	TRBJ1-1	CSVEVGVEAFF	TGCAGCGTTGAGGTCGGGGTTGAAGCTTTCTTT
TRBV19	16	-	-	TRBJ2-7	CASSLTLTGTGYEQYF	TGTGCCAGTAGTCTAACCCTGACAGGTACGGGCTACGAGCAGTACTTC
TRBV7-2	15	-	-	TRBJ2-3	CASKSGTGGGDTQYF	TGTGCCAGCAAGTCCGGGACTGGCGGTGGGGATACGCAGTATTTT
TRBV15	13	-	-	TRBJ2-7	CATSIALSYEQYF	TGTGCCACCAGCATAGCGCTTTCCTACGAGCAGTACTTC
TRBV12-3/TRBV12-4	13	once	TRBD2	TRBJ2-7	CASSFRLAVEQYF	TGTGCCAGCAGTTTTCGGCTAGCGGTTGAGCAGTACTTC
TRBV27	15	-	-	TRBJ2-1	CASSLVVHSYNEQFF	TGTGCCAGCAGTTTAGTCGTTCACTCCTACAATGAGCAGTTCTTC
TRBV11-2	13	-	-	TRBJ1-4	CASSRIDREKLFF	TGTGCCAGCAGCCGGATCGATAGGGAAAAACTGTTTTTT
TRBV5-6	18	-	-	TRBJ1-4	CASSWTLTGRATNEKLFF	TGTGCCAGCAGCTGGACACTAACAGGGCGAGCAACTAATGAAAAACTGTTTTTT
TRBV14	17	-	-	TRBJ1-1	CASSQVTGGGVNTEAFF	TGTGCCAGCAGCCAAGTCACAGGTGGGGGAGTCAACACTGAAGCTTTCTTT
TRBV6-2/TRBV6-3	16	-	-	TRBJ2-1	CASSYDRRGGPNEQFF	TGTGCCAGCAGTTACGATAGGAGGGGGGGCCCCAATGAGCAGTTCTTC
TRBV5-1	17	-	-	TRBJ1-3	CASSLLSGRTSGNTIYF	TGCGCCAGCAGCTTGCTATCGGGCAGGACCTCTGGAAACACCATATATTTT
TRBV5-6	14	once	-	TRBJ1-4	CASSRRGFNEKLFF	TGTGCCAGCAGCAGGAGGGGTTTTAATGAAAAACTGTTTTTT
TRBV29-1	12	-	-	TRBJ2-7	CSVRASGYEQYF	TGCAGCGTCCGGGCCAGCGGTTACGAGCAGTACTTC
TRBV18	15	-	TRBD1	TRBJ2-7	CASSPFNTGGYEQYF	TGTGCCAGCTCACCCTTCAACACAGGGGGTTACGAGCAGTACTTC
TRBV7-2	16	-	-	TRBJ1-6	CASSLEWSSYNSPLHF	TGTGCCAGCAGCTTAGAATGGAGCTCCTATAATTCACCCCTCCACTTT
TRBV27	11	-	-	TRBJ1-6	CASGSLTPLHF	TGTGCCAGCGGATCCTTAACACCCCTCCACTTT
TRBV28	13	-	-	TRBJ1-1	CASSLSLHTEAFF	TGTGCCAGCAGTTTATCCTTGCACACTGAAGCTTTCTTT
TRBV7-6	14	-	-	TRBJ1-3	CASSSKGSGNTIYF	TGTGCCAGCAGCTCCAAGGGTTCAGGAAACACCATATATTTT